Presented here are 31 T cell receptor beta chains from one specimen sequenced in a study of blood T cells in healthy people across ages. The second PCR ran about 6 to 11 cycles with a sample-barcoded 5' primer and J-beta primers. Using its own MiXCR run on the 5' RACE reads, TCRdb lists one record per CDR3 protein. The repertoire consists of about 1,500,000 distinct CDR3 sequences, with 28% occurring once and the leading ten covering 7.7%. The sample taken for sequencing was blood. The receptor source for this set is a woman in her twenties or thirties in good health.

Note on this clonotype: Since a much larger clone is just one base distant, this may be a read error. This chain joins TRBV7-2 and TRBJ2-5; 10 bases map to TRBD1. Germline loops: CDR1 SGHTA, CDR2 FQGNSA. This CDR3 is 16 amino acids long. The CDR3 is CAGSPQGQGIGETQYF. The DNA for the CDR3 is TGTGCCGGCAGCCCCCAGGGACAGGGGATTGGGGAGACCCAGTACTTC.

The V gene is TRBV19, the J gene TRBJ2-5, with 8 bases matching TRBD1. The J call may be incorrect, as the DNA end agrees better with TRBJ2-7. This CDR3 region has 15 residues. Germline V gene sequence: CDR1 LNHDA, CDR2 SQIVND (reference sequence). DNA for the CDR3: TGTGCCAGTAGTGACTCCGGGACAGGCGAACGCGAGCAGTACTTC. Translating gives CASSDSGTGEREQYF.

In this sample, this clonotype turned up once. The chain couples TRBV7-9 to TRBJ2-5, with D unclear. Trimming removed 5 bases at V and 1 base at J, with 11 bases between. CDR3 size: 14 residues. In germline, CDR1 is SEHNR, CDR2 FQNEAQ (reference sequence). In nucleotides, the CDR3 is TGTGCCAGCAGCCCGGAGAGAGCCCAAGAGACCCAGTACTTC. The encoded protein is CASSPERAQETQYF.

At least ten counts were recorded for this clonotype. The CDR3 sequence is CASSFGRGLAKNIQYF. The DNA for the CDR3 is TGTGCCAGCAGTTTCGGACGGGGCTTGGCCAAAAACATTCAGTACTTC. This sequence joins TRBV6-6 and TRBJ2-4; possibly TRBD1 or TRBD2 for D (5 bases each). The V end lost 4 bases, the J end lost 1 base, and 14 bases lay between the germline ends. Germline V gives CDR1 MNHNY, CDR2 SVGAGI (reference sequence). The CDR3 is 16 amino acids.

This clonotype was recorded a few times. The chain combines TRBV18 with TRBJ2-1; D is undetermined. The CDR3 spans 15 residues. Trimming left V 0 bases short and J 11 bases short, with 17 bases between. Germline loops: CDR1 KGHSH, CDR2 LQKENI. CDR3 amino acids: CASSPPSANGDQQFF. CDR3 DNA: TGTGCCAGCTCACCACCGTCTGCCAACGGAGATCAGCAGTTCTTC.

This clonotype has just a few counts. The gene calls are TRBV7-2 and TRBJ1-6; D is unresolved. V was cut by 5 bases and J by 10 bases, with 15 bases left in between. This CDR3 region has 14 residues. Germline assignment: CDR1 SGHTA and CDR2 FQGNSA. The CDR3 DNA is TGTGCCAGCAGCCCAAGCCCAATCATATCACCCCTCCACTTT. Translated, it gives CASSPSPIISPLHF.

This clonotype was seen a few times. A read error may be the cause here, since a much bigger clone is one base away. The chain uses TRBV6-1 and TRBJ2-7, with D unresolved. This CDR3 comprises 9 residues. Germline V gene sequence: CDR1 MNHNS, CDR2 SASEGT. CDR3 protein: CTSSYEQYF. The CDR3 DNA follows: TGTACCAGCAGCTACGAGCAGTACTTC.

This clonotype was recorded at least ten times. The chain employs TRBV5-1 and TRBJ1-2; a weak D match, TRBD1 (5 bases). The germline V gene has CDR1 SGHRS and CDR2 YFSETQ. The CDR3 consists of 14 residues. The V and J ends lost 4 bases and 5 bases respectively, with 15 bases between them. The CDR3: CASSPLGPGYGYTF. For the CDR3, the DNA is TGCGCCAGCAGCCCCCTGGGGCCGGGATATGGCTACACCTTC.

This clonotype was counted only a few times. The rearrangement uses TRBV2 and TRBJ2-1; tentatively, D is TRBD2 (6 bases). The CDR3 is 14 amino acids. Germline V gene sequence: CDR1 SNHLY, CDR2 FYNNEI. V was trimmed by 10 bases and J by 7 bases, leaving 20 bases between them. CDR3 nucleotides: TGTGCCATCCCGAGGGCGGGACCCGTGAATGAGCAGTTCTTC. Its translation is CAIPRAGPVNEQFF. Full variable domain (rest looked up from reference TRBV2 and TRBJ2-1): EPEVTQTPSHQVTQMGQEVILRCVPISNHLYFYWYRQILGQKVEFLVSFYNNEISEKSEIFDDQFSVERPDGSNFTLKIRSTKLEDSAMYFCAIPRAGPVNEQFFGPGTRLTVL.

This clonotype appeared many times. The genes are TRBV11-2 and TRBJ2-4; 10 bases align to TRBD1. CDR3 length equals 14 residues. The V segment lost 3 bases and the J segment 9 bases; nucleotides outside the gene matches: 5. The germline V gene encodes CDR1 SGHAT and CDR2 FQNNGV. Written as DNA, the CDR3 is TGTGCCAGCAGCTTCCGGGACAGGGGAGGCATTCAGTACTTC. It codes for CASSFRDRGGIQYF.

As regards this clonotype: A read error may produce the germline difference seen at one junction end. The CDR3 loop is CANSLRPGYGYTF. CDR3 DNA: TGTGCCAACAGCTTAAGGCCAGGCTATGGCTACACCTTC. The V and J genes are TRBV7-3 and TRBJ1-2, with D uncertain. Per the germline V gene, CDR1 is SGHTA and CDR2 is FQGTGA. The CDR3 extends over 13 amino acids.

This chain joins TRBV10-3 and TRBJ2-2; D might be TRBD1 (6 bases). The V and J ends lost 2 bases and 2 bases respectively, with 12 bases between them. This CDR3 has 16 amino acids. Germline assignment: CDR1 ENHRY and CDR2 SYGVKD. CDR3 sequence reads: CAISERKGGNTGELFF. CDR3 sequence (DNA): TGTGCCATCAGTGAGCGGAAAGGGGGAAACACCGGGGAGCTGTTTTTT.

V gene TRBV20-1 combines with J gene TRBJ2-1; maybe TRBD2 (6 bases). This CDR3 has 12 amino acids. The germline CDR1 and CDR2 sequences are DFQATT and SNEGSKA (reference sequence). V lost 5 bases, J lost 10 bases, and 15 bases lay in between. CDR3 nucleotides: TGCAGTGCTGCGCGGGGTGTGGGGGAGCAGTTCTTC. Encoded protein: CSAARGVGEQFF.

The genes are TRBV12-3 or TRBV12-4 and TRBJ1-2; D call uncertain. The CDR3 extends over 13 amino acids. The V end was cut by 6 bases, the J end by 5 bases, with 13 bases between. The CDR3 sequence is CASSTQNLYGYTF. DNA of the CDR3: TGTGCCAGCAGCACCCAAAACTTATATGGCTACACCTTC.

The chain combines TRBV20-1 with TRBJ2-1, with D possibly matching TRBD2 (5 bases). The last part of the DNA fits TRBJ2-7 better; the J call may be wrong. Germline values: CDR1 DFQATT, CDR2 SNEGSKA (reference sequence). This CDR3 region has 14 residues. The CDR3 protein is CSAILVSPYNEQYF. The CDR3 DNA reads as TGCAGTGCAATACTAGTATCCCCCTACAATGAGCAGTACTTC.

Comments on this clonotype: A clone one base away is much larger, so this may be a read error. The gene calls are TRBV5-1 and TRBJ2-7; either TRBD1 or TRBD2 may fit D (5 bases each). V dropped 0 bases and J dropped 0 bases, with 13 bases sitting between them. Germline CDR1 SGHRS, CDR2 YFSETQ. The CDR3 is made up of 16 amino acids. The chain's CDR3 is CASSLEGPVSSYEQYF. In nucleotides, the CDR3 is TGCGCCAGCAGCTTGGAGGGACCGGTGAGCTCCTACGAGCAGTACTTC. Full variable domain (missing parts from reference TRBV5-1 and TRBJ2-7): KAGVTQTPRYLIKTRGQQVTLSCSPISGHRSVSWYQQTPGQGLQFLFEYFSETQRNKGNFPGRFSGRQFSNSRSEMNVSTLELGDSALYLCASSLEGPVSSYEQYFGPGTRLTVT.

Of note for this clonotype: This may be a read error, as it is one base from a much larger clone. This chain uses TRBV10-2 with TRBJ2-1, with D tentatively TRBD1 (6 bases). V lost 5 bases to trimming and J lost 13 bases, with 21 bases between them. CDR3 length: 14 amino acids. Germline V gives CDR1 WSHSY, CDR2 SAAADI. The CDR3 protein is CASSTGIVKNIQFF. The CDR3 nucleotides read TGCGCCAGCAGTACAGGGATCGTCAAAAACATTCAGTTCTTC.

This clonotype was seen a handful of times. V and J are TRBV28 and TRBJ2-7; maybe TRBD1 (6 bases). There are 14 residues in the CDR3. The ends were cut back, 7 bases at V and 4 bases at J, with 17 bases in the middle. Germline V gene lookup returns CDR1 MDHEN and CDR2 SYDVKM. CDR3 sequence (DNA): TGTGCCAGCACCAAAAGCAGGGGCTGGTACGAGCAGTACTTC. Its protein is CASTKSRGWYEQYF. Supplemented by reference TRBV28 and TRBJ2-7, the full variable domain reads DVKVTQSSRYLVKRTGEKVFLECVQDMDHENMFWYRQDPGLGLRLIYFSYDVKMKEKGDIPEGYSVSREKKERFSLILESASTNQTSMYLCASTKSRGWYEQYFGPGTRLTVT.

This rearrangement joins TRBV10-3 to TRBJ2-3, with TRBD2 as a possible D gene (6 bases). The V gene's germline CDR1 is ENHRY and CDR2 SYGVKD. Trimming removed 6 bases from V and 2 bases from J, with 15 bases in between. The CDR3 is made up of 15 amino acids. CDR3 loop: CAIRAAGTFTDTQYF. The CDR3 bases are TGTGCCATCAGAGCCGCCGGGACTTTCACAGATACGCAGTATTTT.

The chain links TRBV12-3 or TRBV12-4 to TRBJ1-5; D uncertain. CDR3 length: 16 residues. The V end was cut by 4 bases, the J end by 2 bases, with 15 bases between. The CDR3 nucleotides are TGTGCCAGCAGTTCTTGGGGTTATTGGGGCAATCAGCCCCAGCATTTT. Translated: CASSSWGYWGNQPQHF.

The V call is TRBV20-1, the J call TRBJ2-1, with D tentatively TRBD1 (7 bases). The CDR3 runs 16 residues. Germline V CDR1 and CDR2: DFQATT, SNEGSKA (reference sequence). V gave up 1 base and J gave up 0 bases, with 13 bases separating them. CDR3 in DNA: TGCAGTGCTAGAGGCCAGGGGGGAATCTCCTACAATGAGCAGTTCTTC. The encoded protein is CSARGQGGISYNEQFF.

With respect to this clonotype: Germline is not matched at one junction end, which may reflect a read error. Here the CDR3 DNA reads TGTGCCAGCAGCTTGTCCACCTTAGGGCATAGCAATCGGCCCCAGCATTTT. Translation gives CASSLSTLGHSNRPQHF. The V call is TRBV5-8, the J call TRBJ1-5; D uncertain. This CDR3 is 17 amino acids long. Germline loops: CDR1 SGHTS, CDR2 YDEGEE. The complete variable domain, with remaining parts taken from reference TRBV5-8 and TRBJ1-5, reads EAGVTQSPTHLIKTRGQQATLRCSPISGHTSVYWYQQALGLGLQFLLWYDEGEERNRGNFPPRFSGRQFPNYSSELNVNALELEDSALYLCASSLSTLGHSNRPQHFGDGTRLSIL.

This clonotype was seen more than once but under ten times. The chain links TRBV4-2 to TRBJ2-7, with TRBD2 matching 8 bases. Trimming cost V 5 bases and J 2 bases; bases outside gene matches: 5. Germline CDR1 reads LGHNA; CDR2 reads YNFKEQ. This CDR3 region has 14 residues. The CDR3 sequence is CASSSAGDPYEQYF. For the CDR3, the DNA is TGTGCCAGCAGCTCAGCGGGAGACCCCTACGAGCAGTACTTC.

This clonotype was counted only a few times. Possible read error: a much larger clone is one base away. The rearrangement uses TRBV12-3 or TRBV12-4 and TRBJ2-5; weak D call: TRBD2 (5 bases). Trimming left V 2 bases short and J 2 bases short, with 6 bases between. The CDR3 consists of 13 residues. In nucleotides, the CDR3 is TGTGCCAGCAGTTTATGGGAGCAAGAGACCCAGTACTTC. Encoded protein: CASSLWEQETQYF.

On this clonotype: A much larger clone differs from this one at a single base, so this may be a read error. CDR3 nucleotide sequence: TGTGCCAGCAGCTTAGGCAGAGCGGGGAGTCTCTCCTACGAGCAGTACTTC. It codes for CASSLGRAGSLSYEQYF. V gene TRBV7-2 combines with J gene TRBJ2-7, with 7 bases that match TRBD2. The CDR3 runs to 17 residues. V shed 1 base, J shed 0 bases, and the junction held 9 bases outside the gene matches. Germline V gene lookup returns CDR1 SGHTA and CDR2 FQGNSA.

CDR3 DNA: TGTGCCAGCAGCTTAGACGGAGAATTTGAAGCTTTCTTT. This gives the protein CASSLDGEFEAFF. The chain joins TRBV7-9 to TRBJ1-1; D is undetermined. This CDR3 spans 13 amino acids. V lost 1 base, J lost 7 bases, and 10 bases lay in between. Germline CDR1 is SEHNR and CDR2 is FQNEAQ (reference sequence).

This clonotype was found many times. The V call is TRBV10-3, the J call TRBJ2-1; D unclear. This CDR3 contains 14 residues. Trimming cost V 0 bases and J 6 bases, with 9 bases left between them. Germline CDR1 and CDR2: ENHRY and SYGVKD. CDR3: CAISESRDLNEQFF. The CDR3, as DNA: TGTGCCATCAGTGAGTCGAGAGACCTCAATGAGCAGTTCTTC.

This sequence joins TRBV27 and TRBJ2-3; TRBD2 agrees at 7 bases. Germline CDR1 is MNHEY and CDR2 is SMNVEV (reference sequence). The CDR3 is made up of 15 amino acids. The ends lost 0 bases at V and 3 bases at J; junction bases unmatched: 3. CDR3 sequence reads: CASSLSTGGTDTQYF. CDR3 DNA: TGTGCCAGCAGTTTATCGACGGGGGGAACAGATACGCAGTATTTT.

The chain joins TRBV7-3 to TRBJ1-4, with D perhaps matching TRBD1 (6 bases). CDR1 is SGHTA and CDR2 is FQGTGA in the germline V gene. CDR3 length equals 15 residues. V was pared by 5 bases and J by 7 bases, with 17 bases between. The CDR3 here is CASSLRGGESEKLFF. The CDR3 nucleotides read TGTGCCAGCAGCCTGCGAGGGGGGGAGAGTGAAAAACTGTTTTTT.

The CDR3 loop is CSVADCTDTQYF. The CDR3 nucleotides are TGCAGCGTTGCTGACTGCACAGATACGCAGTATTTT. The chain employs TRBV29-1 and TRBJ2-3; D gene unclear. Germline-derived CDR1 and CDR2 are SQVTM and ANQGSEA. This CDR3 spans 12 amino acids. Deletions cut 4 bases from V and 1 base from J, with 6 bases between.

This clonotype was counted many times. An end of the junction does not agree with germline; a read error may underlie this. This chain connects TRBV12-3 or TRBV12-4 to TRBJ1-2, with 8 nucleotides matching TRBD1. CDR3 length equals 15 residues. CDR3 nucleotides: TGTGCCAGCAGCTTAGTTTCCGGGACAGGCTATGGCTACACCTTC. Amino acid sequence: CASSLVSGTGYGYTF.